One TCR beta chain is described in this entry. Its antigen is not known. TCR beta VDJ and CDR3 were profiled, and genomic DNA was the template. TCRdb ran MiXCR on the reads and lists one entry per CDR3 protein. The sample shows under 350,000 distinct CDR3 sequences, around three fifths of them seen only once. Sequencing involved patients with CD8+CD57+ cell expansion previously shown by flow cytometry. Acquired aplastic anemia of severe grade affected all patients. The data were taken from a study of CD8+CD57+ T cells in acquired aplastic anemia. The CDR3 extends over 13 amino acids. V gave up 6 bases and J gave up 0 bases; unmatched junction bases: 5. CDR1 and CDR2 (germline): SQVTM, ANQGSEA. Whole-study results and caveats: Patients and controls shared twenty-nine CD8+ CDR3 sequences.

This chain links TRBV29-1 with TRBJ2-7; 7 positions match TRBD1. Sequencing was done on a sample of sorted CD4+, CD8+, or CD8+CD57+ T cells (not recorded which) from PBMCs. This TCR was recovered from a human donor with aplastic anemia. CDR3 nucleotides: TGCAGCGTGTACTCAGGGGGCTCCTACGAGCAGTACTTC. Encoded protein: CSVYSGGSYEQYF.